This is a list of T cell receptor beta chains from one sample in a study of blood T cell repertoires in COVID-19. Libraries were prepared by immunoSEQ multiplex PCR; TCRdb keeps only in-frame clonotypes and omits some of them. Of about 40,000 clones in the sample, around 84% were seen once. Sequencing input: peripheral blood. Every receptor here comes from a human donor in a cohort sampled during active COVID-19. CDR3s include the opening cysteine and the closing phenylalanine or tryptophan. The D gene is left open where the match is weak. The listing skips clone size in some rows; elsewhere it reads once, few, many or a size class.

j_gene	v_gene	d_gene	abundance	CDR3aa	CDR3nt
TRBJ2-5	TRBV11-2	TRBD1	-	CASRSQGVETQYF	TGTGCCAGCAGATCTCAGGGGGTGGAGACCCAGTACTTC
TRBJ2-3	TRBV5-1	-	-	CASSSTGRSTDTQYF	TGCGCCAGCAGCTCTACAGGGAGAAGCACAGATACGCAGTATTTT
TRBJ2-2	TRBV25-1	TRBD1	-	CASSRQGSGELFF	TGTGCCAGCAGTCGACAGGGATCCGGGGAGCTGTTTTTT
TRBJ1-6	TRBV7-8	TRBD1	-	CASSLGGQGNSPLHF	TGTGCCAGCAGCTTAGGCGGACAGGGGAATTCACCCCTCCACTTT
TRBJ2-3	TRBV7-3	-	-	CASSLSRGATDTQYF	TGTGCCAGCAGCTTATCCCGGGGGGCCACAGATACGCAGTATTTT
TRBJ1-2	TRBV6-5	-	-	CASSYSRTLNYGYTF	TGTGCCAGCAGTTATAGCAGGACACTTAACTATGGCTACACCTTC
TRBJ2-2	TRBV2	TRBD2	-	CASSLGGEAKTGELFF	TGTGCCAGCAGCCTGGGGGGGGAAGCCAAAACCGGGGAGCTGTTTTTT
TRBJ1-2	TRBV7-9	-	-	CASSIGADSIYGYTF	TGTGCCAGCAGCATAGGAGCCGACAGTATCTATGGCTACACCTTC
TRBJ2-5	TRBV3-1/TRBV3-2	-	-	CVSSQDLVHGGTQYF	TGTGTCAGCAGCCAAGATCTTGTGCACGGCGGGACCCAGTACTTC
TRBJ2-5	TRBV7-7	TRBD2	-	CASSLGAGAGRLETQYF	TGTGCCAGCAGCTTAGGGGCGGGCGCCGGGAGGTTAGAGACCCAGTACTTC
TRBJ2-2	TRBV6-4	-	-	CASSDSGRGETGELFF	TGTGCCAGCAGTGACTCGGGCAGGGGAGAGACCGGGGAGCTGTTTTTT
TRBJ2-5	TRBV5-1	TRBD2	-	CASSLEFGGAGETQYF	TGCGCCAGCAGCTTGGAGTTCGGGGGGGCCGGAGAGACCCAGTACTTC
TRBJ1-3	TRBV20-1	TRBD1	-	CSATDRGLGNTIYF	TGCAGTGCTACTGACAGGGGGCTTGGAAACACCATATATTTT
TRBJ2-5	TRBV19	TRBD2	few	CASSTGLVETQYF	TGTGCCAGTAGTACCGGACTAGTAGAGACCCAGTACTTC
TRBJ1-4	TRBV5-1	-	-	CASSLEGLGAGEKLFF	TGCGCCAGCAGCTTGGAGGGTTTGGGGGCTGGTGAAAAACTGTTTTTT
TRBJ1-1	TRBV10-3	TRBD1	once	CAITQTGETEAFF	TGTGCCATCACCCAAACAGGGGAAACTGAAGCTTTCTTT
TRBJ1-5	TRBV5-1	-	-	CASSRNGGNQPQHF	TGCGCCAGCAGCCGCAACGGGGGGAATCAGCCCCAGCATTTT
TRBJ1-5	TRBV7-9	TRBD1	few	CASSLQGVNQPQHF	TGTGCCAGCAGCCTCCAGGGGGTAAATCAGCCCCAGCATTTT
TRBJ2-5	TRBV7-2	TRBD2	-	CASSLAGLAGQETQYF	TGTGCCAGCAGCTTAGCGGGACTAGCGGGCCAAGAGACCCAGTACTTC
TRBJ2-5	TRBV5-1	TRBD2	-	CASSRLAGGNLRTQYF	TGCGCCAGCAGTCGGCTAGCGGGGGGAAACTTAAGGACCCAGTACTTC
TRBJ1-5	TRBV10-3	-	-	CAISDPATGRGQPQHF	TGTGCCATCAGTGACCCGGCCACGGGGCGGGGGCAGCCCCAGCATTTT
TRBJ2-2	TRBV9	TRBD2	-	CASSVDPSGGTGELFF	TGTGCCAGCAGCGTAGACCCTAGCGGGGGAACCGGGGAGCTGTTTTTT
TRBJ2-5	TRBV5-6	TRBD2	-	CASSPGLAGVQETQYF	TGTGCCAGCAGCCCGGGACTAGCGGGGGTACAAGAGACCCAGTACTTC
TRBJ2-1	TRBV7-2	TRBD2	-	CASSHVSGAQFF	TGTGCCAGCAGCCACGTTAGCGGGGCCCAGTTCTTC
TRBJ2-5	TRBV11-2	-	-	CASRLTGTLQETQYF	TGTGCCAGCAGGCTGACCGGGACACTCCAAGAGACCCAGTACTTC
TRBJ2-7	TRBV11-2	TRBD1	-	CASSARDRGGEQYF	TGTGCCAGCAGCGCCCGGGACAGGGGTGGCGAGCAGTACTTC
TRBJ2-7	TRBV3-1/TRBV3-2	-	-	CASSQNRGLYEQYF	TGTGCCAGCAGCCAGAACCGGGGACTCTACGAGCAGTACTTC
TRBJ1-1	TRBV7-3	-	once	CASSLGGGRQAFF	TGTGCCAGCAGCTTAGGGGGAGGGAGACAGGCTTTCTTT
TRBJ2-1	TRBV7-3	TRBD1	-	CASSPDRGTYNEQFF	TGTGCCAGCAGCCCCGACAGGGGAACCTACAATGAGCAGTTCTTC
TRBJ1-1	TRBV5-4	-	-	CASSWGSTGSTEAFF	TGTGCCAGCAGCTGGGGGTCTACAGGGAGCACTGAAGCTTTCTTT
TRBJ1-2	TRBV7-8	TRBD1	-	CASSPRQGHYGYTF	TGTGCCAGCAGCCCCAGACAGGGCCACTATGGCTACACCTTC
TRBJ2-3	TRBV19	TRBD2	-	CASSIRRGGTDTQYF	TGTGCCAGTAGTATACGACGGGGGGGCACAGATACGCAGTATTTT
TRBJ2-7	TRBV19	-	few	CASSVDTPSYEQYF	TGTGCCAGTAGCGTCGACACCCCCTCCTACGAGCAGTACTTC
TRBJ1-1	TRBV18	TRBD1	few	CASSSGGRNTEAFF	TGTGCCAGCTCATCAGGGGGTAGGAACACTGAAGCTTTCTTT
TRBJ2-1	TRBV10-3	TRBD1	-	CASLGQGNEQFF	TGTGCCAGCTTGGGACAGGGGAATGAGCAGTTCTTC
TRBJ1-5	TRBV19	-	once	CASTPGGGGNQPQHF	TGTGCCAGTACTCCTGGGGGAGGTGGCAATCAGCCCCAGCATTTT
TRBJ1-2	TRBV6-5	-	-	CASSSNQGSYGYTF	TGTGCCAGCAGCTCAAACCAGGGCAGCTATGGCTACACCTTC
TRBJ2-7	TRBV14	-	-	CASSQLDYEQYF	TGTGCCAGCAGCCAACTAGACTACGAGCAGTACTTC
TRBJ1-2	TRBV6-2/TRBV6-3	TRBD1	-	CASSYLTGWDYGYTF	TGTGCCAGCAGTTACCTGACAGGGTGGGACTATGGCTACACCTTC
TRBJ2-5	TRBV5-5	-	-	CASSLGQQETQYF	TGTGCCAGCAGCTTGGGACAACAAGAGACCCAGTACTTC
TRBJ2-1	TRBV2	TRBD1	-	CASSFSQQGVEQFF	TGTGCCAGCAGTTTTAGTCAACAGGGGGTTGAGCAGTTCTTC
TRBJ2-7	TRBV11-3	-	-	CASSPRGDSYEQYF	TGTGCCAGCAGCCCCAGGGGTGACAGCTACGAGCAGTACTTC
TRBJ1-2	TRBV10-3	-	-	CAISVRSEDGYTF	TGTGCCATCAGTGTAAGGAGTGAAGATGGCTACACCTTC